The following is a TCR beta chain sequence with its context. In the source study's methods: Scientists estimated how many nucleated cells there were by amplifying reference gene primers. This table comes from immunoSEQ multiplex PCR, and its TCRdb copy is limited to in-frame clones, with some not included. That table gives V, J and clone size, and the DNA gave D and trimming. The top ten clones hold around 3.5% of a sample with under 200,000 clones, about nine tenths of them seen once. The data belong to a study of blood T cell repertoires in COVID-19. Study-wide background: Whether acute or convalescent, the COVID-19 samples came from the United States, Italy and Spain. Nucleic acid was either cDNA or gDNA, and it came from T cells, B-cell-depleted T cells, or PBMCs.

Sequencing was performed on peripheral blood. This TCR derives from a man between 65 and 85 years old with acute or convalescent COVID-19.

The CDR3 spells CASSLSGSGELFF. The CDR3 coding sequence is TGTGCCAGCAGCTTAAGCGGGAGCGGGGAGCTGTTTTTT. The rearrangement uses TRBV7-3 and TRBJ2-2, with 7 bases lining up with TRBD2. This CDR3 region has 13 residues. The ends lost 1 base at V and 7 bases at J; junction bases unmatched: 0. The germline CDR1 and CDR2 sequences are SGHTA and FQGTGA.